This T cell receptor beta chain was observed in a study of shared clonotypes between healthy human individuals. Germline V lookup: CDR1 GTSNPN, CDR2 SVGIG (reference sequence). The CDR3 runs 13 residues. Worth noting for this clone: An end of the junction does not agree with germline; a read error may underlie this.

Method: immunoSEQ multiplex PCR; TCRdb's copy keeps in-frame clones and lacks some. The sample has some 2.1 million clones, roughly 96% seen once. The receptor was isolated from a man between 18 and 35 years old in good health. The sequenced sample was naive CD4+ T cells sorted from blood. Subset in this sample: CD45RA+ positively selected. The gene calls are TRBV30 and TRBJ2-5; D gene uncertain. CDR3 sequence reads: CAWSPRVFLGVHF. CDR3 DNA sequence: TGTGCCTGGAGTCCACGGGTCTTCCTTGGGGTTCACTTC. The full variable domain, completed using reference TRBV30 and TRBJ2-5, is SQTIHQWPATLVQPVGSPLSLECTVEGTSNPNLYWYRQAAGRGLQLLFYSVGIGQISSEVPQNLSASRPQDRQFILSSKKLLLSDSGFYLCAWSPRVFLGVHFGPGTRLLVL.